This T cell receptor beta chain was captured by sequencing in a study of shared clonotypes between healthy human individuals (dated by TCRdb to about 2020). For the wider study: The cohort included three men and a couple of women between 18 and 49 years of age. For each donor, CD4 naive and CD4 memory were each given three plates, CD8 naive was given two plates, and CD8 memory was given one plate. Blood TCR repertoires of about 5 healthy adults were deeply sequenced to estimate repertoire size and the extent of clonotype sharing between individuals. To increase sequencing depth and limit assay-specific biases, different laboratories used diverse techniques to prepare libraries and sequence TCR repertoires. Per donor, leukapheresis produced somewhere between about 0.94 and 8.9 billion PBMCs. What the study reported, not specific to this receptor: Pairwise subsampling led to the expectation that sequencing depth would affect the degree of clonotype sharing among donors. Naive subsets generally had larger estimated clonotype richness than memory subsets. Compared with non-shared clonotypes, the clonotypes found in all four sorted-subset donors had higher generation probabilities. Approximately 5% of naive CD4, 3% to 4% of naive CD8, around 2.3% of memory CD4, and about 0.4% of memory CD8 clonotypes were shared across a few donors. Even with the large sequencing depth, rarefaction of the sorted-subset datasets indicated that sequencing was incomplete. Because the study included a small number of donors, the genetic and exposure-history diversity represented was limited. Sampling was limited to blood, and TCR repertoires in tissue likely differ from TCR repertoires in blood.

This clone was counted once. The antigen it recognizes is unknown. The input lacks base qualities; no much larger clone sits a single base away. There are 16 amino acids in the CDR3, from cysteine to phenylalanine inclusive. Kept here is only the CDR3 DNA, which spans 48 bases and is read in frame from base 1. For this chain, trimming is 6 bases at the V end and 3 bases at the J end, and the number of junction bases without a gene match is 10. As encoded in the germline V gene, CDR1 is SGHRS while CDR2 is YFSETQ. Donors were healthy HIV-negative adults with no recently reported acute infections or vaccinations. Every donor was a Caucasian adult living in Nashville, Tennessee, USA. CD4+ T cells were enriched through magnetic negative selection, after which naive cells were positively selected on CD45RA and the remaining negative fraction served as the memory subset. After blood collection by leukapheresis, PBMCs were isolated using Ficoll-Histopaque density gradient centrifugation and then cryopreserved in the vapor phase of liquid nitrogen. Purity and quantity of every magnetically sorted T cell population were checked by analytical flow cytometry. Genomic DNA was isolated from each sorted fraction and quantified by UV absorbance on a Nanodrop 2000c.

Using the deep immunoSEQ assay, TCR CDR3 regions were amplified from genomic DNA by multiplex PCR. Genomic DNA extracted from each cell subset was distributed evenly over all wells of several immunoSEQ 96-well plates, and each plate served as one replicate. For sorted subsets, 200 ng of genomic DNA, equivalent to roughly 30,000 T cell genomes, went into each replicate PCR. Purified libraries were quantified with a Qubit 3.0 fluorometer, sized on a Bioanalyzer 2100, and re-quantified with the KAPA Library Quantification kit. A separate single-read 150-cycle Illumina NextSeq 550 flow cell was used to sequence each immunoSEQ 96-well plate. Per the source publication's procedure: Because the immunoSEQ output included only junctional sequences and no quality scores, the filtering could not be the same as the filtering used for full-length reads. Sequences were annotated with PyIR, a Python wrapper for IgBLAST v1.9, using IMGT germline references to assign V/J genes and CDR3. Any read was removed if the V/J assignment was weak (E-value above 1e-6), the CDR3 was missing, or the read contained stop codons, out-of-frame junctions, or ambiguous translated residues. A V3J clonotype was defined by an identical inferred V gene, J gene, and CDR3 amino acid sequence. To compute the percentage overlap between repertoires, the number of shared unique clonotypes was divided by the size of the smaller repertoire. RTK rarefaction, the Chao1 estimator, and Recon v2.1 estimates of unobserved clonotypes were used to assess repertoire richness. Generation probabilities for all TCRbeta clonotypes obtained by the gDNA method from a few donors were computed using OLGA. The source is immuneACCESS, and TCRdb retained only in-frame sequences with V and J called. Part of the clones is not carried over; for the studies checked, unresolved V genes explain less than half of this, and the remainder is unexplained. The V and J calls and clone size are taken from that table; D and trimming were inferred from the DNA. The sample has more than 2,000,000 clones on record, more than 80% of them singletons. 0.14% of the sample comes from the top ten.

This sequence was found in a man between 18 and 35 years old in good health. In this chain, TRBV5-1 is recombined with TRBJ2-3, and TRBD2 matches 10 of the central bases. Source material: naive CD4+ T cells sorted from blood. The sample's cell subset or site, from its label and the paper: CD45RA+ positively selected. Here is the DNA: TGCGCCAGCATGAAGGATCTAGCGGGAGTTACAGATACGCAGTATTTT. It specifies CASMKDLAGVTDTQYF.